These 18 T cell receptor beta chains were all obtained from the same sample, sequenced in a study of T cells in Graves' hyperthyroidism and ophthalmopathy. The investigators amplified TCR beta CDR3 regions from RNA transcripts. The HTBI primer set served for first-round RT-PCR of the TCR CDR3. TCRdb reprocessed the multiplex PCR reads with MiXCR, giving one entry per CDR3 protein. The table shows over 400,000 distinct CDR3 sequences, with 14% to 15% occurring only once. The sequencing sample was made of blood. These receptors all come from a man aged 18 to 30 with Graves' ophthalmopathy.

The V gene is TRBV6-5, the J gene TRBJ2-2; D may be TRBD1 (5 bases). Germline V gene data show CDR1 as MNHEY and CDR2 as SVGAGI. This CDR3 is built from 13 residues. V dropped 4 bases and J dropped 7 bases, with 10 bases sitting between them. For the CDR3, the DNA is TGTGCCAGCAGTTTACCAGGGATCGGGGAGCTGTTTTTT. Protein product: CASSLPGIGELFF.

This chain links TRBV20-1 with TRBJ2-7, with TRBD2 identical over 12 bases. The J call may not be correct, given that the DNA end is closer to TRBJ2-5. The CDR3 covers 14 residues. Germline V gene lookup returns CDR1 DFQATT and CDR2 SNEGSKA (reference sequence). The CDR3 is CSARTSGSLGTQYF. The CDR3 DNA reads TGCAGTGCTAGGACTAGCGGGAGCCTTGGGACCCAGTACTTC.

CDR3 nucleotides: TGTGCCAGTAGTATTGATCGGATGGACACTGAAGCTTTCTTT. Protein product: CASSIDRMDTEAFF. The chain recombines TRBV19 with TRBJ1-1; D gene ambiguous. V gave up 3 bases and J gave up 3 bases, with 11 bases separating them. Germline V gene lookup returns CDR1 LNHDA and CDR2 SQIVND (reference sequence). CDR3 length: 14 amino acids.

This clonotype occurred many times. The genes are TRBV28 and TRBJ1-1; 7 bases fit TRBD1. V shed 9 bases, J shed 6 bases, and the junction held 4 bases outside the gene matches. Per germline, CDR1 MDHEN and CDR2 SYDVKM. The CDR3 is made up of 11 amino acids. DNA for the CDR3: TGTGCCAGTCAGGGGGGACCTGAAGCTTTCTTT. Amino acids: CASQGGPEAFF.

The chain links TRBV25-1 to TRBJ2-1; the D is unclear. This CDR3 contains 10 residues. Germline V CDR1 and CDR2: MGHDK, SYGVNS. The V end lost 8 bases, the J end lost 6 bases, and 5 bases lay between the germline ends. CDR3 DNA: TGTGCCAGCGGAGTCAATGAGCAGTTCTTC. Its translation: CASGVNEQFF.

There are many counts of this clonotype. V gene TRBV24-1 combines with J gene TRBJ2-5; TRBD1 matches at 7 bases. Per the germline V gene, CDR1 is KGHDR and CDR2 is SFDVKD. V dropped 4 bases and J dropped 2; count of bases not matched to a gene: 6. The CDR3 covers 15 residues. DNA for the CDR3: TGTGCCACCAGTGACCACGGGACAGCGCAAGAGACCCAGTACTTC. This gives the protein CATSDHGTAQETQYF.

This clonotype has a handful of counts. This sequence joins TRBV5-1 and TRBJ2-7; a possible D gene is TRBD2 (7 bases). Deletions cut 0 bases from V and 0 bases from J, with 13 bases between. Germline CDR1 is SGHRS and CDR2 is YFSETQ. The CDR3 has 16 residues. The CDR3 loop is CASSLGMAGASYEQYF. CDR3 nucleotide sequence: TGCGCCAGCAGCTTGGGAATGGCGGGGGCCTCCTACGAGCAGTACTTC.

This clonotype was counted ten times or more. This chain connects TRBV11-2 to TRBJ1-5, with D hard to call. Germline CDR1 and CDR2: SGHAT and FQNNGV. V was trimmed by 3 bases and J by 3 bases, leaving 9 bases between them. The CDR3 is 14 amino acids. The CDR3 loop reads CASSFGDDNQPQHF. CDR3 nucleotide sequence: TGTGCCAGCAGCTTCGGGGATGACAATCAGCCCCAGCATTTT.

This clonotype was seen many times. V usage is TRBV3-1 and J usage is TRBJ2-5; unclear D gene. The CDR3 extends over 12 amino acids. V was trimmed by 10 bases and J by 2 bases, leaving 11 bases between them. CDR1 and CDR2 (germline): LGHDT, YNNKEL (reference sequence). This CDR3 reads CATRGSQETQYF. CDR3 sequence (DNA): TGTGCCACTAGAGGCTCTCAAGAGACCCAGTACTTC.

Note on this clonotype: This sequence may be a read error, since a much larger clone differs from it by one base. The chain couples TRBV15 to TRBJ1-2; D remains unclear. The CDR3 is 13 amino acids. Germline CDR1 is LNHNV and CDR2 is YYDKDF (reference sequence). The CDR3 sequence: CATSRGINYGCTF. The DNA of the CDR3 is TGTGCCACCAGCAGAGGGATTAACTATGGCTGCACCTTC.

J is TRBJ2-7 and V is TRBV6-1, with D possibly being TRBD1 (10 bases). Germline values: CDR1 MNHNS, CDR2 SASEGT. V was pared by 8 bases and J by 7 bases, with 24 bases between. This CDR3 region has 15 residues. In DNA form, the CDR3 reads TGTGCCAGCGGGCGGGGGGGACAGGGGAGTGATGAGCAGTACTTC. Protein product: CASGRGGQGSDEQYF.

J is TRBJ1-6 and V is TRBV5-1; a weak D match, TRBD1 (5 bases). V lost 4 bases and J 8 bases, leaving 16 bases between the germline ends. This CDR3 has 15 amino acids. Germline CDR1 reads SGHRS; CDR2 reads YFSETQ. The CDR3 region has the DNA TGCGCCAGCAGCGTCACGAGCGAGGGGCATTCACCCCTCCACTTT. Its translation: CASSVTSEGHSPLHF.

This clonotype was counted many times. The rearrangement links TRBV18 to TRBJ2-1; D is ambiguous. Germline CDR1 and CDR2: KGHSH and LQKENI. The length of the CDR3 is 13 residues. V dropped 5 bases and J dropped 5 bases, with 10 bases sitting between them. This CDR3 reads CASSTQTDNEQFF. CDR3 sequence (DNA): TGTGCCAGCTCAACTCAGACGGACAATGAGCAGTTCTTC.

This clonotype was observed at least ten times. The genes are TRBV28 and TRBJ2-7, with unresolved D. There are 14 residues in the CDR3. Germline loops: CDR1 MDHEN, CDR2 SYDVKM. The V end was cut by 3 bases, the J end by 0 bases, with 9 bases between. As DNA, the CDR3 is TGTGCCAGCAGTTTGGCTACCAGCTCCTACGAGCAGTACTTC. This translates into CASSLATSSYEQYF.

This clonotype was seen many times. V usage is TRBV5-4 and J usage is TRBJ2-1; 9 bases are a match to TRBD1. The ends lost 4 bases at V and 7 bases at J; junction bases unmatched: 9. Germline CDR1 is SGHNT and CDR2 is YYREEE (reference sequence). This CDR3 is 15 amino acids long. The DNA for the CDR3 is TGTGCCAGCAGCCCACCCGGGACAGGGTTGAATGAGCAGTTCTTC. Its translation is CASSPPGTGLNEQFF.

The CDR3 region is CATSRYSGSTGELFF. DNA of the CDR3: TGTGCCACCAGCAGATATAGCGGGAGTACCGGGGAGCTGTTTTTT. This chain connects TRBV15 to TRBJ2-2; 9 nucleotides align to TRBD2. The CDR3 sequence is 15 residues long. CDR1 LNHNV and CDR2 YYDKDF come from the germline V gene (reference sequence). The V and J ends lost 2 bases and 5 bases, in that order; junction bases with no gene match: 3.

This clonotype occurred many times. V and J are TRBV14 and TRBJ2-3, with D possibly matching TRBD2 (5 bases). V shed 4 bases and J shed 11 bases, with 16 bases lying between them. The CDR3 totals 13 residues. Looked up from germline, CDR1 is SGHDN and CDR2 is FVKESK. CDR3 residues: CASSPRTPREQYF. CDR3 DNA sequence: TGTGCCAGCAGCCCACGGACTCCTAGGGAGCAGTATTTT.

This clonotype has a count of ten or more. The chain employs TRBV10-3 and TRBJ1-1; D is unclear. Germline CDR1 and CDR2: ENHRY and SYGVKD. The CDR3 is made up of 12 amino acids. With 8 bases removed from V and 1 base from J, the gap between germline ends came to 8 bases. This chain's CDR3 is CAIQGPNTEAFF. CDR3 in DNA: TGTGCCATCCAAGGGCCGAACACTGAAGCTTTCTTT.